This TCR beta chain was sequenced in a study of blood T cell repertoires in COVID-19. Repertoires were generated with immunoSEQ multiplex PCR, while TCRdb's copy carries only in-frame clones and drops some. Of 300,000 to 350,000 clones listed, around 82% are singletons. Trimming took 4 bases from V and 10 from J, leaving 17 bases between them. The germline gives CDR1 KGHSH, CDR2 LQKENI. There are 14 residues in the CDR3. Sequencing input: peripheral blood. This receptor was identified in a young man with active or convalescent COVID-19. The gene calls are TRBV18 and TRBJ2-1; weak D call: TRBD1 (7 bases). CDR3 loop: CASSLAWDSGEQFF. As DNA, the CDR3 is TGTGCCAGCTCACTAGCTTGGGACAGCGGGGAGCAGTTCTTC.